The 15 T cell receptor beta chains presented below share a single source sample, sequenced in a study of T cell repertoires in aging, cancer and after chemotherapy (dated by TCRdb to between 2017 and 2020). The run used an Illumina MiSeq. Rearranged TRB sequences spanning V, D and J segments were amplified in a multiplex touch-down PCR with a mixed TRB-A/B primer pool. The raw public reads went through TCRdb reprocessing: fastp at Q25, MiXCR clone calling, in-frame beta chains kept. Rows matching on CDR3 protein sequence are summarized as one entry with the most common DNA and genes. This sample gives roughly 6,000 distinct CDR3 sequences in total; 25% to 30% of them show up just once. The ten largest clones capture roughly 7% of the sample. TCR beta rearrangements were amplified from genomic DNA extracted from peripheral blood rather than from sorted cells or RNA. The sample comprised blood. These receptors all come from a human donor in good health.

V is TRBV4-3 and J is TRBJ2-5, with D hard to call. Germline V gene sequence: CDR1 LGHNA, CDR2 YSLEER. V was shortened by 0 bases and J by 1 base, with 15 bases between the two germline ends. The CDR3 is made up of 17 amino acids. CDR3 sequence reads: CASSQEPPRMGQETQYF. CDR3 DNA sequence: TGCGCCAGCAGCCAAGAGCCCCCTCGAATGGGCCAAGAGACCCAGTACTTC.

The chain carries TRBV19 and TRBJ1-4, with TRBD1 as a possible D gene (6 bases). The V end was cut by 7 bases, the J end by 0 bases, with 12 bases between. The CDR3 is 15 residues long. Germline loops: CDR1 LNHDA, CDR2 SQIVND (reference sequence). CDR3 sequence (DNA): TGTGCCAGTAATTTAGGACAGTCAACTAATGAAAAACTGTTTTTT. It yields the protein CASNLGQSTNEKLFF.

Sample share makes this clonotype medium-sized. This chain uses TRBV29-1 with TRBJ1-1, with a possible D match to TRBD1 (5 bases). This CDR3 is 11 amino acids long. V lost 4 bases to trimming and J lost 4 bases, with 7 bases between them. The germline CDR1 and CDR2 sequences are SQVTM and ANQGSEA. The CDR3: CSVGRGTEAFF. CDR3 DNA: TGCAGCGTTGGGAGGGGCACTGAAGCTTTCTTT.

This clonotype was detected only a few times. The rearrangement links TRBV5-4 to TRBJ2-7; the D call may be TRBD1 or TRBD2 (5 bases each). Germline CDR1 SGHNT, CDR2 YYREEE (reference sequence). Between the trimmed V and J ends, which lost 9 bases and 5 bases, there was a span of 18 bases. This CDR3 has 13 amino acids. The CDR3 spells CAIQPGPGDEQYF. The DNA for the CDR3 is TGTGCCATCCAACCGGGACCAGGAGACGAGCAGTACTTC.

This clonotype has only a few counts. The chain carries TRBV6-2 or TRBV6-3 and TRBJ2-7; TRBD2 might be the D (6 bases). This CDR3 contains 14 residues. Trimming removed 0 bases at V and 4 bases at J, with 10 bases between. Germline values: CDR1 MNHEY, CDR2 SVGEGT. Written as DNA, the CDR3 is TGTGCCAGCAGTTACTCGGGGCGGGGATACGAGCAGTACTTC. This gives the protein CASSYSGRGYEQYF.

The chain joins TRBV12-3 or TRBV12-4 to TRBJ2-7, with 8 bases fitting TRBD1. With 7 bases clipped from V and 1 base from J, the junction kept 9 bases outside the gene matches. The CDR3 contains 15 residues. Written as DNA, the CDR3 is TGTGCCAGCAACCCTGGACAGGGTCCTTCCTACGAGCAGTACTTC. Residues: CASNPGQGPSYEQYF.

This clonotype was counted a few times. V and J are TRBV6-2 or TRBV6-3 and TRBJ2-7, with TRBD1 matching over 8 bases. Trimming cost V 0 bases and J 10 bases; bases outside gene matches: 14. The length of the CDR3 is 16 residues. Germline V gives CDR1 MNHEY, CDR2 SVGEGT. CDR3: CASSYSRAGGSNNQYF. CDR3 nucleotides: TGTGCCAGCAGTTACTCGAGGGCAGGGGGCAGCAATAACCAGTACTTC.

J is TRBJ2-1 and V is TRBV19, with TRBD2 matching over 9 bases. CDR3 length: 16 amino acids. Germline CDR1 LNHDA, CDR2 SQIVND (reference sequence). J gave up 6 bases and V 5 bases, and 11 bases lay outside the gene matches. CDR3: CASSLQPGTSFNEQFF. The CDR3 DNA is TGTGCCAGTAGTCTTCAACCCGGGACTAGCTTCAATGAGCAGTTCTTC.

A single count supports this clonotype. This chain connects TRBV7-2 to TRBJ1-1; TRBD1 agrees at 7 bases. V lost 1 base, J lost 2 bases, and 4 bases stayed unmatched. Germline V lookup: CDR1 SGHTA, CDR2 FQGNSA. The CDR3 extends over 15 amino acids. Here the CDR3 DNA reads TGTGCCAGCAGCTTAGTGGGACAGCTCAACACTGAAGCTTTCTTT. Translated: CASSLVGQLNTEAFF.

The chain joins TRBV30 to TRBJ1-1; D might be TRBD1 (5 bases). The length of the CDR3 is 15 residues. V gave up 1 base and J gave up 0 bases, with 12 bases separating them. Germline V gene sequence: CDR1 GTSNPN, CDR2 SVGIG (reference sequence). The CDR3 bases are TGTGCCTGGAGTGGCGGGGGGGTAATGAACACTGAAGCTTTCTTT. It specifies CAWSGGGVMNTEAFF.

This clonotype turned up a few times. V usage is TRBV20-1 and J usage is TRBJ1-2; D is undetermined. From germline, CDR1 is DFQATT and CDR2 SNEGSKA (reference sequence). The CDR3 extends over 10 amino acids. V was clipped by 6 bases and J by 10 bases, with 12 bases between them. CDR3 in amino acids: CSARLGPYTF. For the CDR3, the DNA is TGCAGTGCCAGACTTGGACCCTACACCTTC.

The DNA for the CDR3 is TGTGCCAGCAGCTTATACCCAGCGGGAGTCCCAGATACGCAGTATTTT. It yields the protein CASSLYPAGVPDTQYF. This chain joins TRBV7-2 and TRBJ2-3; TRBD2 aligns across 8 bases. Germline loops: CDR1 SGHTA, CDR2 FQGNSA. This CDR3 is built from 16 residues. J gave up 4 bases and V 2 bases, and 8 bases lay outside the gene matches.

In regard to this clonotype: A much bigger clone sits one base away, suggesting this may be a read error. In this CDR3 the conserved last residue, phenylalanine or tryptophan, is missing, so a read error is likely. CDR3 nucleotide sequence: TGTGCCAGCAGTTCCGAACGCGGGACACATAACTATGGCTACACCATC. The encoded protein is CASSSERGTHNYGYTI. V gene TRBV6-5 combines with J gene TRBJ1-2; possible D gene TRBD1, 6 bases. Between the trimmed V and J ends, which lost 4 bases and 1 base, there was a span of 16 bases. The germline CDR1 and CDR2 sequences are MNHEY and SVGAGI. The CDR3 sequence is 16 residues long.

Within the sample, this clonotype is medium-sized. The chain employs TRBV19 and TRBJ2-6; tentative D call: TRBD2 (7 bases). Trimming shortened V by 4 bases and J by 0 bases, and 22 bases separated the two germline ends. The CDR3 contains 20 residues. Germline CDR1 is LNHDA and CDR2 is SQIVND (reference sequence). The CDR3 loop is CASSTPGFQGRGSGANVLTF. In nucleotides, the CDR3 is TGTGCCAGTAGTACTCCCGGTTTTCAGGGGAGGGGCTCTGGGGCCAACGTCCTGACTTTC.

This rearrangement joins TRBV5-1 to TRBJ2-2; D call uncertain. V lost 0 bases to trimming and J lost 3 bases, with 9 bases between them. The CDR3 totals 15 residues. From germline, CDR1 is SGHRS and CDR2 YFSETQ. CDR3 protein: CASSLVGSYTGELFF. The CDR3 DNA is TGCGCCAGCAGCTTGGTTGGTTCCTACACCGGGGAGCTGTTTTTT.